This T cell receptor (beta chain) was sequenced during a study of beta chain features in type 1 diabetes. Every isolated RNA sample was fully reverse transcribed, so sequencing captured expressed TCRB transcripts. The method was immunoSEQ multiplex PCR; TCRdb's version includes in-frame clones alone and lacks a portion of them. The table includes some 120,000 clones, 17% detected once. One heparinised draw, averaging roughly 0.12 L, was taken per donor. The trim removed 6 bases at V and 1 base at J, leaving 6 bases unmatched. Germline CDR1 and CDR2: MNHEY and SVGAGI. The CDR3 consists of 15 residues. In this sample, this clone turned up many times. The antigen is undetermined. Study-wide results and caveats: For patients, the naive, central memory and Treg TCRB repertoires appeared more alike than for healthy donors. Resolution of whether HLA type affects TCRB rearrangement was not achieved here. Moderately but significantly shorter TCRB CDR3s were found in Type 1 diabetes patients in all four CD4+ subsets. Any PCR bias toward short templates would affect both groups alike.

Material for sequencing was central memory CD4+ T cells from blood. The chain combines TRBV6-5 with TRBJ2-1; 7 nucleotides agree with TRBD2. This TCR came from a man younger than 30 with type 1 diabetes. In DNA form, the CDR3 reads TGTGCCAGCAGCCTCAATAGCGGGTCCTACAATGAGCAGTTCTTC. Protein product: CASSLNSGSYNEQFF.